A selection of T cell receptor beta chains follows, all from one sample in a study of blood T cell repertoires in COVID-19. Clones were read by immunoSEQ multiplex PCR, and TCRdb kept only the in-frame ones, dropping some. This table holds 150,000 to 250,000 clones, approximately 82% found once. Source material: peripheral blood. These receptors all stem from a human donor with acute or convalescent COVID-19. The donor label of this sample is uncertain. CDR3s include the opening cysteine and the closing phenylalanine or tryptophan. The D gene is left open where the match is weak. For some rows the clone size is stated as once, few or many, or as a class when expanded; others skip it.

J	length	size	V	D	CDR3	DNA
TRBJ1-1	11	.	TRBV12-3/TRBV12-4	.	CASTVNTEAFF	TGTGCCAGCACCGTGAACACTGAAGCTTTCTTT
TRBJ2-7	11	.	TRBV20-1	TRBD2	CSARRDYKQYF	TGCAGTGCTCGCAGGGACTACAAGCAGTACTTC
TRBJ2-5	15	.	TRBV12-5	TRBD2	CASGPGEREGGTQYF	TGTGCTAGTGGTCCCGGAGAGCGGGAGGGCGGGACCCAGTACTTC
TRBJ2-7	14	once	TRBV5-1	TRBD1	CASSSGTGSYEQYF	TGCGCCAGCAGCTCCGGGACAGGTTCCTACGAGCAGTACTTC
TRBJ1-5	15	once	TRBV7-8	TRBD1	CASSTRTGDDQPQHF	TGTGCCAGCAGCACCCGGACAGGGGACGATCAGCCCCAGCATTTT
TRBJ2-1	16	.	TRBV5-4	.	CASSLGSLGPYNEQFF	TGTGCCAGCAGCTTGGGAAGCCTAGGTCCCTACAATGAGCAGTTCTTC
TRBJ1-1	14	few	TRBV29-1	.	CSVGRDSQNTEAFF	TGCAGCGTTGGCCGAGACAGCCAAAACACTGAAGCTTTCTTT
TRBJ1-4	13	.	TRBV6-5	TRBD1	CASSSDRGQKLFF	TGTGCCAGCAGTTCCGACAGGGGTCAAAAACTGTTTTTT
TRBJ1-5	13	.	TRBV29-1	TRBD1	CSVVAGGGQPQHF	TGCAGCGTTGTGGCAGGGGGAGGTCAGCCCCAGCATTTT
TRBJ1-4	15	once	TRBV5-1	TRBD1	CASSPGTGVVEKLFF	TGCGCCAGCAGCCCCGGGACAGGGGTGGTCGAAAAACTGTTTTTT
TRBJ2-3	15	.	TRBV5-1	.	CASSSTGYPSDTQYF	TGCGCCAGCAGCTCCACAGGGTACCCCTCAGATACGCAGTATTTT
TRBJ1-3	16	.	TRBV6-1	.	CASSETTALIGNTIYF	TGTGCCAGCAGTGAGACGACAGCACTAATCGGAAACACCATATATTTT
TRBJ2-7	14	few	TRBV6-5	.	CASTLWGRSYEQYF	TGTGCCAGCACCCTTTGGGGCCGCTCCTACGAGCAGTACTTC
TRBJ1-5	15	.	TRBV6-6	TRBD1	CASSRWTGGGQPQHF	TGTGCCAGCAGTCGATGGACAGGGGGCGGTCAGCCCCAGCATTTT
TRBJ1-6	15	.	TRBV18	.	CASSSGTGGESPLHF	TGTGCCAGCTCATCCGGGACCGGCGGGGAATCACCCCTCCACTTT
TRBJ1-1	15	few	TRBV10-3	TRBD1	CAISETGGTGVRAFF	TGTGCCATCAGCGAGACAGGGGGCACAGGCGTTCGAGCTTTCTTT
TRBJ1-6	15	few	TRBV6-5	TRBD1	CASSRQGNYNSPLHF	TGTGCCAGCAGTCGACAGGGGAACTATAATTCACCCCTCCACTTT
TRBJ2-2	16	.	TRBV5-8	.	CASSLSRGSGTGELFF	TGTGCCAGCAGCCTGAGCAGAGGGTCGGGCACCGGGGAGCTGTTTTTT
TRBJ2-2	16	few	TRBV3-1/TRBV3-2	.	CASSQAGVAGTGELFF	TGTGCCAGCAGCCAAGCGGGAGTAGCCGGCACCGGGGAGCTGTTTTTT
TRBJ1-1	14	few	TRBV27	TRBD1	CAVRGPSMNTEAFF	TGTGCTGTGAGGGGGCCATCTATGAACACTGAAGCTTTCTTT
TRBJ1-4	18	.	TRBV7-9	.	CASTTVGGVAATNEKLFF	TGTGCCAGCACCACCGTGGGCGGGGTCGCAGCAACTAATGAAAAACTGTTTTTT
TRBJ2-1	15	.	TRBV6-2/TRBV6-3	.	CASSGTRGGANEQFF	TGTGCCAGCAGCGGTACTAGAGGGGGTGCCAATGAGCAGTTCTTC
TRBJ2-1	17	.	TRBV6-1	TRBD2	CASSVGLAGGAYNEQFF	TGTGCCAGCAGTGTCGGGCTAGCGGGAGGTGCGTACAATGAGCAGTTCTTC
TRBJ2-1	15	few	TRBV9	TRBD2	CASSSRLASYNEQFF	TGTGCCAGCAGCTCACGACTAGCGTCCTACAATGAGCAGTTCTTC
TRBJ2-5	12	.	TRBV19	.	CASSLSQETQYF	TGTGCCAGTAGTTTGAGCCAAGAGACCCAGTACTTC
TRBJ1-2	15	.	TRBV6-1	.	CASSEAQRAGYGYTF	TGTGCCAGCAGTGAAGCCCAACGCGCCGGGTATGGCTACACCTTC
TRBJ2-1	16	.	TRBV18	.	CASSPIEGAGSRNRFF	TGTGCCAGCTCACCCATTGAGGGGGCGGGATCGCGCAATCGGTTCTTC
TRBJ2-7	13	.	TRBV12-5	.	CASGLGQAYEQYF	TGTGCTAGTGGTTTGGGGCAGGCCTACGAGCAGTACTTC
TRBJ1-2	17	.	TRBV5-1	TRBD1	CASSNRGGIYSNYGYTF	TGCGCCAGCAGCAACAGGGGAGGTATCTACTCTAACTATGGCTACACCTTC
TRBJ1-2	11	.	TRBV5-8	.	CASSSLIGYTF	TGTGCCAGCAGCTCCCTTATTGGCTACACCTTC
TRBJ2-3	14	.	TRBV5-4	TRBD2	CASGRDYGTDTQYF	TGTGCCAGCGGACGGGACTATGGCACAGATACGCAGTATTTT
TRBJ1-1	16	.	TRBV7-3	TRBD1	CASSLRAGGQNTEAFF	TGTGCCAGCAGCTTACGGGCAGGGGGCCAGAACACTGAAGCTTTCTTT
TRBJ1-2	13	.	TRBV7-8	TRBD1	CASSPTGGYGYTF	TGTGCCAGCAGTCCCACAGGGGGCTATGGCTACACCTTC
TRBJ2-7	16	once	TRBV5-1	TRBD2	CASRASVAGDSYEQYF	TGCGCCAGCAGGGCCTCGGTAGCGGGAGACTCCTACGAGCAGTACTTC
TRBJ2-7	16	.	TRBV4-3	.	CASSQEYNAEIYEQYF	TGCGCCAGCAGCCAAGAATACAATGCCGAAATCTACGAGCAGTACTTC
TRBJ2-3	15	.	TRBV28	TRBD1	CASSSGTGGTDTQYF	TGTGCCAGCAGTTCCGGGACAGGGGGTACAGATACGCAGTATTTT
TRBJ1-5	13	.	TRBV10-2	.	CASKRGRGQPQHF	TGCGCCAGCAAGCGTGGAAGGGGCCAGCCCCAGCATTTT
TRBJ2-3	17	.	TRBV7-2	TRBD2	CASSLAASGTRTDTQYF	TGTGCCAGCAGCTTAGCGGCTAGCGGGACGCGCACAGATACGCAGTATTTT
TRBJ1-1	15	.	TRBV5-1	TRBD1	CASSSGGWAQTEAFF	TGCGCCAGCAGCTCAGGGGGATGGGCTCAAACTGAAGCTTTCTTT
TRBJ1-4	15	.	TRBV6-5	TRBD1	CASRQGISTNEKLFF	TGTGCCAGTCGACAGGGAATATCAACTAATGAAAAACTGTTTTTT
TRBJ2-7	12	.	TRBV30	TRBD1	CAWSYRGYEQYF	TGTGCCTGGAGTTACAGGGGCTACGAGCAGTACTTC
TRBJ2-7	15	once	TRBV7-7	TRBD2	CASSAGLAGAYEQYF	TGTGCCAGCAGCGCCGGACTAGCGGGAGCCTACGAGCAGTACTTC
TRBJ1-1	15	once	TRBV7-9	TRBD1	CASSLGGTGGTEAFF	TGTGCCAGCAGCTTAGGTGGTACAGGGGGCACTGAAGCTTTCTTT
TRBJ2-5	13	.	TRBV11-2	.	CASSLTGEQTQYF	TGTGCCAGCAGCTTGACAGGAGAACAGACCCAGTACTTC
TRBJ2-5	14	.	TRBV24-1	TRBD1	CATQGVGGQETQYF	TGTGCCACCCAGGGGGTTGGGGGCCAAGAGACCCAGTACTTC
TRBJ2-5	15	.	TRBV7-9	TRBD2	CASSHLAGGGETQYF	TGTGCCAGCAGCCACCTAGCGGGAGGAGGGGAGACCCAGTACTTC
TRBJ1-1	17	.	TRBV19	TRBD1	CASSIAVSQGAHPEAFF	TGTGCCAGTAGTATAGCAGTATCGCAGGGGGCCCACCCTGAAGCTTTCTTT
TRBJ1-4	15	.	TRBV5-4	.	CASSIGGATNEKLFF	TGTGCCAGCAGCATTGGGGGGGCAACTAATGAAAAACTGTTTTTT
TRBJ2-1	14	.	TRBV19	TRBD1	CASSRGQAYNEQFF	TGTGCCAGTAGTAGGGGACAGGCTTACAATGAGCAGTTCTTC
TRBJ1-1	15	.	TRBV7-2	.	CASSERGGWNTEAFF	TGTGCCAGCAGCGAAAGGGGGGGGTGGAACACTGAAGCTTTCTTT
TRBJ2-1	15	.	TRBV9	TRBD2	CASSGGLAARNEQFF	TGTGCCAGCAGCGGGGGACTAGCGGCTCGAAATGAGCAGTTCTTC
TRBJ2-6	13	.	TRBV28	.	CASLFSGANVLTF	TGTGCCAGTTTATTCTCTGGGGCCAACGTCCTGACTTTC
TRBJ1-6	15	.	TRBV7-9	.	CASSLGTALGSPLHF	TGTGCCAGCAGCTTAGGGACAGCCTTGGGCTCACCCCTCCACTTT
TRBJ2-2	14	.	TRBV6-5	TRBD1	CASWTGANTGELFF	TGTGCCAGCTGGACAGGGGCGAACACCGGGGAGCTGTTTTTT
TRBJ1-2	13	.	TRBV11-1	TRBD1	CASSPQGAGGYTF	TGTGCCAGCAGCCCACAGGGGGCGGGAGGCTACACCTTC